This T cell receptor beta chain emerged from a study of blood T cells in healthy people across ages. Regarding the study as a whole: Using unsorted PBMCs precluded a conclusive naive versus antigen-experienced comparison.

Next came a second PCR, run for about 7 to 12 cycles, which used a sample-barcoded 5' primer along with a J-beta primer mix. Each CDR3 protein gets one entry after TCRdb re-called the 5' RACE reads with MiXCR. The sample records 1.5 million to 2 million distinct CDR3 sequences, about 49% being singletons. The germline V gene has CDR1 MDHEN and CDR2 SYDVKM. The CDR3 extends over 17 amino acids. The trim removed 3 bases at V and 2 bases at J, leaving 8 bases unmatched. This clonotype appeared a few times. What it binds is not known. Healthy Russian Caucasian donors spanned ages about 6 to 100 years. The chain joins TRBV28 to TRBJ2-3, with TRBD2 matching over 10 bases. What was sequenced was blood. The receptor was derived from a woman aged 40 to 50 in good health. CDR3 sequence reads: CASSLIGLAENTDTQYF. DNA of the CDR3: TGTGCCAGCAGTTTGATCGGACTAGCGGAGAACACAGATACGCAGTATTTT.